The 31 T cell receptor beta chains below come from one sample, sequenced in a study of PD-1 blockade in classical Hodgkin lymphoma. Following autologous stem cell transplantation, relapse occurred in every patient, and exposure to brentuximab vedotin varied. Generated by immunoSEQ multiplex PCR, the TCRdb table keeps only in-frame clones and is missing some. The sample lists 20,000 to 30,000 clones, roughly 80% occurring once. Sequences were derived from peripheral blood mononuclear cells (PBMCs), sampled before the second cycle of nivolumab. All receptors come from a human donor with classical Hodgkin lymphoma.

This rearrangement joins TRBV7-2 to TRBJ1-3; 8 bases agree with TRBD1. Unmatched junction bases numbered 4, after V lost 5 bases and J lost 1 base. The germline CDR1 and CDR2 sequences are SGHTA and FQGNSA. CDR3 length: 15 residues. CDR3: CASSGRQGSGNTIYF. The DNA for the CDR3 is TGTGCCAGCAGCGGAAGACAGGGGTCTGGAAACACCATATATTTT.

This clone was observed a few times. CDR3 amino acids: CASKRGLLNTEAFF. The CDR3 region has the DNA TGTGCCAGCAAGAGGGGACTGCTGAACACTGAAGCTTTCTTT. V and J are TRBV6-1 and TRBJ1-1; TRBD1 is a possible D gene (5 bases). CDR1 and CDR2 (germline): MNHNS, SASEGT. The V and J ends lost 7 bases and 0 bases respectively, with 12 bases between them. CDR3 size: 14 residues.

This clone was picked up one time. The gene calls are TRBV10-3 and TRBJ2-3; 7 nucleotides agree with TRBD2. The V and J ends lost 5 bases and 0 bases, in that order; junction bases with no gene match: 8. Germline-derived CDR1 and CDR2 are ENHRY and SYGVKD. This CDR3 has 16 amino acids. CDR3: CAISLGTTSSTDTQYF. In DNA form, the CDR3 reads TGTGCCATCAGTCTCGGGACTACCTCTAGCACAGATACGCAGTATTTT.

The gene calls are TRBV28 and TRBJ1-1; no clear D gene. Between the trimmed V and J ends, which lost 3 bases and 3 bases, there was a span of 14 bases. Germline assignment: CDR1 MDHEN and CDR2 SYDVKM. The CDR3 runs to 15 residues. The CDR3 sequence is CASSFGDRSYTEAFF. In DNA form, the CDR3 reads TGTGCCAGCAGTTTCGGCGACCGGTCGTACACTGAAGCTTTCTTT.

This CDR3 is CASSPGVNEQFF. Here the CDR3 DNA reads TGTGCCAGCAGTCCCGGGGTCAATGAGCAGTTCTTC. The chain has TRBV6-6 and TRBJ2-1; tentatively, D is TRBD2 (5 bases). Germline CDR1 is MNHNY and CDR2 is SVGAGI (reference sequence). This CDR3 contains 12 residues. Trimming pared 5 bases from V and 6 bases from J, leaving 8 bases between.

The CDR3 nucleotides read TGTGCCAGCAGTTTAGAGGGGGTTAGCTCCTATAATTCACCCCTCCACTTT. It specifies CASSLEGVSSYNSPLHF. J is TRBJ1-6 and V is TRBV27, with D perhaps matching TRBD1 (6 bases). The CDR3 is 17 amino acids. V was pared by 2 bases and J by 0 bases, with 11 bases between. The V gene's germline CDR1 is MNHEY and CDR2 SMNVEV (reference sequence).

This chain joins TRBV4-3 and TRBJ2-3; 9 bases are shared with TRBD2. V lost 0 bases to trimming and J lost 2 bases; unmatched junction nucleotides: 12. CDR3 length: 19 residues. Germline lookup yields CDR1 LGHNA and CDR2 YSLEER. The CDR3 protein is CASSQDQGASGENTDTQYF. CDR3 sequence (DNA): TGCGCCAGCAGCCAAGATCAAGGGGCTAGCGGGGAGAACACAGATACGCAGTATTTT.

This chain joins TRBV7-9 and TRBJ2-5, with TRBD2 as a possible D gene (5 bases). There are 12 residues in the CDR3. V lost 2 bases and J lost 5, with 6 bases in between. Germline values: CDR1 SEHNR, CDR2 FQNEAQ (reference sequence). The CDR3 loop reads CASSLSGETQYF. CDR3 in DNA: TGTGCCAGCAGCTTATCGGGGGAGACCCAGTACTTC.

The chain recombines TRBV19 with TRBJ1-6; maybe TRBD1 (6 bases). The germline V gene encodes CDR1 LNHDA and CDR2 SQIVND (reference sequence). Between the trimmed V and J ends, which lost 6 bases and 5 bases, there was a span of 11 bases. The CDR3 totals 14 residues. CDR3 coding DNA: TGTGCCAGTAGCCGGGGACAAGATAATTCACCCCTCCACTTT. Translated, it gives CASSRGQDNSPLHF.

This sequence joins TRBV15 and TRBJ1-2, with 9 bases identical to TRBD1. The ends lost 0 bases at V and 8 bases at J; junction bases unmatched: 7. CDR1 is LNHNV, CDR2 YYDKDF, per germline (reference sequence). The CDR3 runs to 15 residues. CDR3 nucleotides: TGTGCCACCAGCAGAGACCTGGGACAGGGAGGAGGCTACACCTTC. Encoded protein: CATSRDLGQGGGYTF. The full variable domain, with the rest looked up from reference TRBV15 and TRBJ1-2, is DAMVIQNPRYQVTQFGKPVTLSCSQTLNHNVMYWYQQKSSQAPKLLFHYYDKDFNNEADTPDNFQSRRPNTSFCFLDIRSPGLGDTAMYLCATSRDLGQGGGYTFGSGTRLTVV.

The chain is built from TRBV30 and TRBJ2-6, with no clear D. The ends were cut back, 5 bases at V and 3 bases at J, with 11 bases in the middle. This CDR3 spans 14 amino acids. Germline CDR1 is GTSNPN and CDR2 is SVGIG (reference sequence). The DNA for the CDR3 is TGTGCCTGGCGGGTTGCTCTTGGGGCCAACGTCCTGACTTTC. It is translated as CAWRVALGANVLTF.

V and J are TRBV11-2 and TRBJ1-3; D remains ambiguous. Trimming removed 3 bases from V and 0 bases from J, with 3 bases in between. The CDR3 length is 13 residues. Germline CDR1 SGHAT, CDR2 FQNNGV. CDR3 sequence: CASSLSSGNTIYF. DNA of the CDR3: TGTGCCAGCAGCTTGAGCTCTGGAAACACCATATATTTT.

This clone was seen a single time. This sequence joins TRBV6-1 and TRBJ1-1; D perhaps matches TRBD1 (5 bases). Trimming cost V 4 bases and J 5 bases, with 17 bases left between them. The CDR3 runs 15 residues. CDR1 and CDR2 (germline): MNHNS, SASEGT. CDR3 in amino acids: CASSGGTGLGTEAFF. Here the CDR3 DNA reads TGTGCCAGCAGTGGCGGGACGGGACTCGGGACTGAAGCTTTCTTT.

The V gene is TRBV7-9, the J gene TRBJ1-6; the D gene is possibly TRBD1 (6 bases). V dropped 4 bases and J dropped 3 bases, with 10 bases sitting between them. Germline assignment: CDR1 SEHNR and CDR2 FQNEAQ (reference sequence). This CDR3 is built from 15 residues. The CDR3 DNA sequence: TGTGCCAGCAGCTCACAGGGTCTCTATAATTCACCCCTCCACTTT. Translated: CASSSQGLYNSPLHF.

The CDR3 DNA is TGTGCCAGCTCCCCCAGGGAGTCCCACGAGCAGTACTTC. It yields the protein CASSPRESHEQYF. The genes are TRBV18 and TRBJ2-7; D is possibly TRBD1 or TRBD2 (5 bases each). V lost 6 bases to trimming and J lost 5 bases, with 14 bases between them. Germline V gives CDR1 KGHSH, CDR2 LQKENI. CDR3 size: 13 residues.

The chain has TRBV30 and TRBJ1-3; the match to TRBD1 covers 7 bases. J gave up 3 bases and V 4 bases, and 6 bases lay outside the gene matches. The CDR3 has 14 residues. Germline CDR1 and CDR2: GTSNPN and SVGIG (reference sequence). CDR3 nucleotides: TGTGCCTGGAACGGACAGGTAGATGGAAACACCATATATTTT. Translation: CAWNGQVDGNTIYF.

About this clone itself: Germline is not matched at one junction end, which may reflect a read error. This rearrangement joins TRBV7-2 to TRBJ1-5; D might be TRBD1 (5 bases). Germline-derived CDR1 and CDR2 are SGHTA and FQGNSA. This CDR3 has 13 amino acids. The CDR3 nucleotides read TGTGCTAGCAGTCGGGACCCTAATCAGCCCCAGCATTTT. Translation: CASSRDPNQPQHF.

The chain links TRBV12-5 to TRBJ2-2; no clear D. Germline V CDR1 and CDR2: LGHNT, FRNRAP. Deletions cut 5 bases from V and 3 bases from J, with 1 base between. The CDR3 length is 11 residues. The CDR3 nucleotides are TGTGCTAGTGGTGACACCGGGGAGCTGTTTTTT. Translated: CASGDTGELFF.

V usage is TRBV7-6 and J usage is TRBJ2-2; 10 bases are shared with TRBD1. Germline V CDR1 and CDR2: SGHVS, FNYEAQ. V trimming: 3 bases; J trimming: 3 bases; junction bases outside the gene matches: 10. This CDR3 has 18 amino acids. The CDR3: CASSLPTAGTGDTGELFF. CDR3 nucleotides: TGTGCCAGCAGCTTGCCTACTGCCGGGACAGGGGACACCGGGGAGCTGTTTTTT.

This clone was recorded a few times. The chain has TRBV7-9 and TRBJ2-7; the D is unclear. V dropped 2 bases and J dropped 1 base, with 0 bases sitting between them. Germline V gives CDR1 SEHNR, CDR2 FQNEAQ (reference sequence). The CDR3 is 11 residues long. CDR3 residues: CASSLSYEQYF. The CDR3 nucleotides read TGTGCCAGCAGCTTATCCTACGAGCAGTACTTC.

The chain links TRBV7-3 to TRBJ1-6; D gene ambiguous. This CDR3 comprises 13 residues. Germline CDR1 is SGHTA and CDR2 is FQGTGA. The V end lost 2 bases, the J end lost 13 bases, and 12 bases lay between the germline ends. The CDR3: CASSLGEGRPLHF. DNA of the CDR3: TGTGCCAGCAGCTTAGGTGAGGGAAGGCCCCTCCACTTT.

The J gene is TRBJ2-3, the V gene TRBV9; 7 bases agree with TRBD2. CDR3 length: 15 amino acids. The V gene's germline CDR1 is SGDLS and CDR2 YYNGEE. The J segment lost 2 bases and the V segment lost 0 bases, leaving 3 bases of the junction unmatched. The CDR3 region has the DNA TGTGCCAGCAGCGTAGCTAGCGGATACACAGATACGCAGTATTTT. It encodes CASSVASGYTDTQYF.

The chain joins TRBV4-3 to TRBJ2-6, with D perhaps TRBD1 or TRBD2 (5 bases each). The germline V gene encodes CDR1 LGHNA and CDR2 YSLEER. V was pared by 0 bases and J by 2 bases, with 17 bases between. The length of the CDR3 is 19 residues. The CDR3 DNA sequence: TGCGCCAGCAGCCAAGAGATAGGGGACCAACGAACTGGGGCCAACGTCCTGACTTTC. Translating it yields CASSQEIGDQRTGANVLTF.

The chain recombines TRBV29-1 with TRBJ2-2, with D hard to call. V lost 6 bases to trimming and J lost 6 bases, with 11 bases between them. This CDR3 has 12 residues. Per the germline V gene, CDR1 is SQVTM and CDR2 is ANQGSEA. In DNA form, the CDR3 reads TGCAGCGTCCTTCGTTCGGCCGGGGAGCTGTTTTTT. Its translation: CSVLRSAGELFF.

The chain carries TRBV7-9 and TRBJ2-5; D may be TRBD1 (6 bases). CDR3 length equals 17 residues. Per the germline V gene, CDR1 is SEHNR and CDR2 is FQNEAQ (reference sequence). Trimming took 4 bases from V and 1 from J, leaving 19 bases between them. CDR3 loop: CASSSRGHGTFQETQYF. Here the CDR3 DNA reads TGTGCCAGCAGCTCAAGAGGGCACGGGACATTCCAAGAGACCCAGTACTTC.

This clone was detected only a few times. In DNA, the CDR3 is TGTGCCAGCTCACCACCGGCAGGGGGCAGGGGAGAGACCCAGTACTTC. Translation: CASSPPAGGRGETQYF. This sequence joins TRBV18 and TRBJ2-5; TRBD1 matches at 8 bases. The CDR3 sequence is 16 residues long. CDR1 and CDR2 from the germline V gene are KGHSH and LQKENI. V lost 0 bases and J lost 4; bases outside the gene matches: 7.

The V and J genes are TRBV19 and TRBJ1-5; D call uncertain. V shed 4 bases and J shed 3 bases, with 7 bases lying between them. The CDR3 consists of 13 residues. Per germline, CDR1 LNHDA and CDR2 SQIVND (reference sequence). The CDR3 sequence is CASSTQINQPQHF. DNA of the CDR3: TGTGCCAGTAGTACACAGATCAATCAGCCCCAGCATTTT.

The sample holds one count of this clone. The J gene is TRBJ2-3, the V gene TRBV9, with 10 bases identical to TRBD2. Unmatched junction bases numbered 4, after V lost 2 bases and J lost 4 bases. Germline V gene sequence: CDR1 SGDLS, CDR2 YYNGEE. This CDR3 has 15 residues. The CDR3 DNA reads TGTGCCAGCAGCGTGAGCGGGGGGGCTTCAGATACGCAGTATTTT. Translation gives CASSVSGGASDTQYF.

This clone was seen once. The chain combines TRBV5-4 with TRBJ2-2; 7 nucleotides agree with TRBD1. J was trimmed by 1 base and V by 3 bases; bases with no gene match: 0. This CDR3 comprises 14 residues. CDR1 is SGHNT and CDR2 is YYREEE in the germline V gene (reference sequence). The CDR3: CASSWTGNTGELFF. In DNA, the CDR3 is TGTGCCAGCAGCTGGACAGGGAACACCGGGGAGCTGTTTTTT.

CDR3 nucleotide sequence: TGTGCCATCAGCAAGAATCCGCCGAACACCGGGGAGCTGTTTTTT. Protein sequence: CAISKNPPNTGELFF. V gene TRBV10-3 combines with J gene TRBJ2-2; D is unresolved. The germline V gene has CDR1 ENHRY and CDR2 SYGVKD. V lost 6 bases, J lost 0 bases, and 11 bases lay in between. This CDR3 is built from 15 residues.

The chain joins TRBV5-1 to TRBJ2-3; maybe TRBD1 (5 bases). Germline CDR1 reads SGHRS; CDR2 reads YFSETQ. This CDR3 contains 14 residues. V lost 0 bases to trimming and J lost 3 bases, with 8 bases between them. This chain's CDR3 is CASSLEGVTDTQYF. The CDR3 DNA is TGCGCCAGCAGCTTGGAAGGGGTTACAGATACGCAGTATTTT.